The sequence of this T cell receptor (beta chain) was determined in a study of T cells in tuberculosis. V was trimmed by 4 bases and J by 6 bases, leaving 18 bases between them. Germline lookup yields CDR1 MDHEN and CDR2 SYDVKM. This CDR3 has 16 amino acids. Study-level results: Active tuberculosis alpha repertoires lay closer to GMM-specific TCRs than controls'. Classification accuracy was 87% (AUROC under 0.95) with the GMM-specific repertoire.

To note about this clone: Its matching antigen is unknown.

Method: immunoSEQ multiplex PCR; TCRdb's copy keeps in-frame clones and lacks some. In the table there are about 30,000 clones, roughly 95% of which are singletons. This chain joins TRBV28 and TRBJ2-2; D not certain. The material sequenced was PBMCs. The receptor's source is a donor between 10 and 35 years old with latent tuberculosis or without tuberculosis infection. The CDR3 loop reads CASSSPGMRYSGELFF. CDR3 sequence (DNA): TGTGCCAGCAGTTCGCCGGGTATGCGGTATTCCGGGGAGCTGTTTTTT.